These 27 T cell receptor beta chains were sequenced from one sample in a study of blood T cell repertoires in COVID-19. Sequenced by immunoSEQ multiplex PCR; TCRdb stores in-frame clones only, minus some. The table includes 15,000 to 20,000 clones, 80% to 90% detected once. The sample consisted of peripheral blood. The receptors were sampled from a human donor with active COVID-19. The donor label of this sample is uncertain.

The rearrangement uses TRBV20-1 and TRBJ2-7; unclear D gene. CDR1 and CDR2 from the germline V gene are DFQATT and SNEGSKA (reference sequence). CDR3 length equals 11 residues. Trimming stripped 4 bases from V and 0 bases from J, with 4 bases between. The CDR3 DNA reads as TGCAGTGCTATCCGCTCCTACGAGCAGTACTTC. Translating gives CSAIRSYEQYF.

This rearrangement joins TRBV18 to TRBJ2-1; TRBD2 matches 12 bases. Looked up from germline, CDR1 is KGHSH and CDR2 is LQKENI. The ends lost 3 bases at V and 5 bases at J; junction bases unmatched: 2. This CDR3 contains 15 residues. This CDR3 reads CASSPTSGGNNEQFF. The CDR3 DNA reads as TGTGCCAGCTCACCTACTAGCGGGGGGAACAATGAGCAGTTCTTC.

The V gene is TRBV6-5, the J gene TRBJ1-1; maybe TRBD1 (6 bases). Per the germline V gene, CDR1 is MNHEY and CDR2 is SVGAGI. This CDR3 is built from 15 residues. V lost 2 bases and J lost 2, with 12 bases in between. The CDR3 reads CASSYIRGSNTEAFF. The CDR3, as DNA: TGTGCCAGCAGTTACATCAGGGGAAGTAACACTGAAGCTTTCTTT.

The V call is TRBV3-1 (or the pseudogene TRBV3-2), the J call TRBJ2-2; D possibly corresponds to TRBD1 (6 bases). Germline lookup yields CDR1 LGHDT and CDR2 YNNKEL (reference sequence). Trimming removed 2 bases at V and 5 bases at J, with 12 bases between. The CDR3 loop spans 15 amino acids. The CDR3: CASSQYQGSTGELFF. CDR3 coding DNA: TGTGCCAGCAGCCAATACCAGGGGAGTACCGGGGAGCTGTTTTTT.

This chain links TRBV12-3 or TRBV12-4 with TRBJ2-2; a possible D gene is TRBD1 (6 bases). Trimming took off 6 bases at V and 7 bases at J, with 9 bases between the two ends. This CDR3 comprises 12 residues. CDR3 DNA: TGTGCCAGCAGACAGGGTGTCGGGGAGCTGTTTTTT. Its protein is CASRQGVGELFF.

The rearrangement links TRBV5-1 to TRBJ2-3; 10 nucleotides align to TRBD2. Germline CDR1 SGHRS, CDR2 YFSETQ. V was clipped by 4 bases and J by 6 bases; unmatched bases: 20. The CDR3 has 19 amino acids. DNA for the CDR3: TGCGCCAGCAGCCCAGCCGGGATGACAGGACTAGCGGAGACGGATACGCAGTATTTT. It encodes CASSPAGMTGLAETDTQYF.

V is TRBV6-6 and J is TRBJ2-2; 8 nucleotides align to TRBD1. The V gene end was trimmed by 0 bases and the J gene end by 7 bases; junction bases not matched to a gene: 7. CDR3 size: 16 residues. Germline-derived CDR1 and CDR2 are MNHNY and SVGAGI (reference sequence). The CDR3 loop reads CASSYSTAGGHGELFF. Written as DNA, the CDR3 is TGTGCCAGCAGTTACTCGACGGCAGGGGGCCACGGGGAGCTGTTTTTT.

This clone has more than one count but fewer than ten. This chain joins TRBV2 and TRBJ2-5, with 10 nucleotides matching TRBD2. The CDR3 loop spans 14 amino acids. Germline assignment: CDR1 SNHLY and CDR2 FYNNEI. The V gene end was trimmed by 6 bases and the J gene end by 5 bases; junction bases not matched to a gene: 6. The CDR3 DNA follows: TGTGCCAGCAGCAGACTAGCGGGCGGGGAGACCCAGTACTTC. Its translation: CASSRLAGGETQYF.

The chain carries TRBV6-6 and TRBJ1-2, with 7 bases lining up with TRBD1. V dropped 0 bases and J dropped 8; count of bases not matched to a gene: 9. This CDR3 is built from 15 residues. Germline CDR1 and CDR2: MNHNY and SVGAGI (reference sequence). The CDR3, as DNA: TGTGCCAGCAGTTACTCGGCAGGGGGGTTGGAAGGCTACACCTTC. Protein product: CASSYSAGGLEGYTF.

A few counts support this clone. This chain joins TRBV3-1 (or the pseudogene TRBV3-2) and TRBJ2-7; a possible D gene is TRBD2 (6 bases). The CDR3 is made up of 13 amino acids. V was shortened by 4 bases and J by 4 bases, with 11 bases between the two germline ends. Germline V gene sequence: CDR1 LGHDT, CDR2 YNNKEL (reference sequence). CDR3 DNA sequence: TGTGCCAGCAGCCCCGATGGGGGGTACGAGCAGTACTTC. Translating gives CASSPDGGYEQYF.

CDR3 sequence reads: CSASLGGNEQYF. The CDR3 DNA reads TGCAGTGCTAGTCTAGGAGGTAACGAGCAGTACTTC. The J gene is TRBJ2-7, the V gene TRBV20-1; weak D call: TRBD2 (5 bases). V was pared by 3 bases and J by 5 bases, with 11 bases between. Germline CDR1 reads DFQATT; CDR2 reads SNEGSKA (reference sequence). This CDR3 is built from 12 residues.

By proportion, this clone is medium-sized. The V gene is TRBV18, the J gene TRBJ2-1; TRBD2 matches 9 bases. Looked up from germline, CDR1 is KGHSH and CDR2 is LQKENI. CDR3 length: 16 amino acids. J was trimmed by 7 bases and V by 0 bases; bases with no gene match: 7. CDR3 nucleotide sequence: TGTGCCAGCTCACCACCGTCAGCGGGAGGCGGTAATGAGCAGTTCTTC. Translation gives CASSPPSAGGGNEQFF. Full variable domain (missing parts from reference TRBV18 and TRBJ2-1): NAGVMQNPRHLVRRRGQEARLRCSPMKGHSHVYWYRQLPEEGLKFMVYLQKENIIDESGMPKERFSAEFPKEGPSILRIQQVVRGDSAAYFCASSPPSAGGGNEQFFGPGTRLTVL.

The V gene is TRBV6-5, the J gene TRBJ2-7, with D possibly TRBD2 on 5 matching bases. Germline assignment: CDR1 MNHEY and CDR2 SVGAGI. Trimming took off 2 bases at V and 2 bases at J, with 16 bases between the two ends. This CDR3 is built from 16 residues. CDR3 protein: CASSYPSRVSTYEQYF. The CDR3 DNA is TGTGCCAGCAGTTACCCATCGCGGGTGTCGACCTACGAGCAGTACTTC.

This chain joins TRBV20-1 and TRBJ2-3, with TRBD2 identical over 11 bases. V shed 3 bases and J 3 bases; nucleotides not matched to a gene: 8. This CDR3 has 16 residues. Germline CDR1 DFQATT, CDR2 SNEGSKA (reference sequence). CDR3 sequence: CSASFLAGGGTDTQYF. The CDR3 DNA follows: TGCAGTGCTAGTTTCCTAGCGGGGGGAGGAACAGATACGCAGTATTTT.

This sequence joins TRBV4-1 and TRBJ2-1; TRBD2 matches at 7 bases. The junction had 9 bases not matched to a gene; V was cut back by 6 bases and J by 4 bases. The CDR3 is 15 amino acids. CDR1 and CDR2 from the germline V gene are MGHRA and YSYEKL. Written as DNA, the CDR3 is TGCGCCAGCAGGACCGAAGCGGGGCGGTACAATGAGCAGTTCTTC. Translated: CASRTEAGRYNEQFF.

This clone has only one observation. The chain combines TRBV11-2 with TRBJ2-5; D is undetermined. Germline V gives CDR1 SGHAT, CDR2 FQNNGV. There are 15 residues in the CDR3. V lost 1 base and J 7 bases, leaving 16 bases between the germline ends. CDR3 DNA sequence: TGTGCCAGCAGCTTAGCTGGCGCGGCCGGGTGGACCCAGTACTTC. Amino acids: CASSLAGAAGWTQYF.

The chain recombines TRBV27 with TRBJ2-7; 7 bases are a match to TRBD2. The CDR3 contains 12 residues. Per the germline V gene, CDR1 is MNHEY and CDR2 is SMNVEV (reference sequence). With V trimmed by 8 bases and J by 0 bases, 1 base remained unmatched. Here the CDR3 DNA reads TGTGCCAGCGCGGGAGCCTCCTACGAGCAGTACTTC. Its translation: CASAGASYEQYF.

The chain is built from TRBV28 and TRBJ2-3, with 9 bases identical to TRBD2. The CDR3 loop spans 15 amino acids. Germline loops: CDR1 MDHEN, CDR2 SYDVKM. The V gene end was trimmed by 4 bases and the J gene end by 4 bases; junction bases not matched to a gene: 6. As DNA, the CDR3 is TGTGCCAGCAGTTCCGGGACTAGCTCCGCAGATACGCAGTATTTT. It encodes CASSSGTSSADTQYF.

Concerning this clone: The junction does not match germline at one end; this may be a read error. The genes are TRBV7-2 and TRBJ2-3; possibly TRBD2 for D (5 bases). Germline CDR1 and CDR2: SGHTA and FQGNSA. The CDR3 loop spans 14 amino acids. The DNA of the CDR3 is TGTGCCAGCACCTTAGCGACTAGCACAGATACGCAGTATTTT. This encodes CASTLATSTDTQYF.

This chain's CDR3 is CASSPLAAPVGELFF. The CDR3 bases are TGTGCCAGCAGTCCGCTAGCGGCCCCGGTCGGGGAGCTGTTTTTT. The gene calls are TRBV6-5 and TRBJ2-2, with 7 bases identical to TRBD2. V lost 5 bases, J lost 7 bases, and 10 bases stayed unmatched. Germline-derived CDR1 and CDR2 are MNHEY and SVGAGI. The CDR3 extends over 15 amino acids.

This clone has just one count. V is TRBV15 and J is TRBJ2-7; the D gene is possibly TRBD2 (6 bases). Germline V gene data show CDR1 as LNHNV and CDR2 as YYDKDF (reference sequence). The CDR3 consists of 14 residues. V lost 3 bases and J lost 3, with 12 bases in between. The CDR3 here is CATSREGLVYEQYF. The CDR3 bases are TGTGCCACCAGCAGGGAGGGCTTAGTCTACGAGCAGTACTTC.

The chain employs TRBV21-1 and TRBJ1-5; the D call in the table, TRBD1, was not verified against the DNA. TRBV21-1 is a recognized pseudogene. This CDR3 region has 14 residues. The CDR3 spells CASSPDRANQPQHF. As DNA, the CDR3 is TGTGCCAGCAGCCCCGACAGGGCGAATCAGCCCCAGCATTTT.

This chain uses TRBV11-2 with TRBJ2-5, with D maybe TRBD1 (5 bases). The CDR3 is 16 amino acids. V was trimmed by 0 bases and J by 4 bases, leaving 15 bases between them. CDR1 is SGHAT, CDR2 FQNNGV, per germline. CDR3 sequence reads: CASSLDLMGPPETQYF. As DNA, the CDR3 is TGTGCCAGCAGCTTAGATTTGATGGGGCCCCCAGAGACCCAGTACTTC.

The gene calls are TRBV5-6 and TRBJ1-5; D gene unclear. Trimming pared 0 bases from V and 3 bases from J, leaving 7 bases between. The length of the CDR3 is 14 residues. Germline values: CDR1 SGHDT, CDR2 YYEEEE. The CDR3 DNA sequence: TGTGCCAGCAGCTTGGGGGCAGACAATCAGCCCCAGCATTTT. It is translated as CASSLGADNQPQHF. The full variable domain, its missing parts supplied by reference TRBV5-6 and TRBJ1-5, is DAGVTQSPTHLIKTRGQQVTLRCSPKSGHDTVSWYQQALGQGPQFIFQYYEEEERQRGNFPDRFSGHQFPNYSSELNVNALLLGDSALYLCASSLGADNQPQHFGDGTRLSIL.

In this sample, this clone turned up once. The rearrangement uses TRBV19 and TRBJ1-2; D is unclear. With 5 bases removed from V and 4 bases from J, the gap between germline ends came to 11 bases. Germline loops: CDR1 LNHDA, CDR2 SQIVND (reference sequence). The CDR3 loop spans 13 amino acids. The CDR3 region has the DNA TGTGCCAGTAGTGGAGCGTCAACCTATGGCTACACCTTC. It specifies CASSGASTYGYTF.

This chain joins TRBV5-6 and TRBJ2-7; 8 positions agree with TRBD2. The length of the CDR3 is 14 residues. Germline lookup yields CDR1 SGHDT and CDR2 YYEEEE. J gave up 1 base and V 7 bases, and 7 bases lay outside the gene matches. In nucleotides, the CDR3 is TGTGCCAGCCAAGGGCGGGGGGAATCCTACGAGCAGTACTTC. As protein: CASQGRGESYEQYF.

In nucleotides, the CDR3 is TGTGCCAGCAGCGTAAGCGGGGTTGGGGGATACGAGCAGTACTTC. Translating it yields CASSVSGVGGYEQYF. This chain uses TRBV9 with TRBJ2-7; 7 bases are a match to TRBD2. Germline CDR1 reads SGDLS; CDR2 reads YYNGEE. V trimming: 1 base; J trimming: 4 bases; junction bases outside the gene matches: 8. The CDR3 runs 15 residues.